This TCR beta chain derives from a study of PD-1 blockade in classical Hodgkin lymphoma. Note on this clone: Its cognate antigen is unknown.

Every single patient, without exception, relapsed after autologous stem cell transplantation, and brentuximab vedotin exposure varied. When best responses were assessed, they were complete response, partial response or progressive disease. Sequenced by immunoSEQ multiplex PCR; TCRdb stores in-frame clones only, minus some. Of approximately 89,000 clones listed, around 80% are singletons. Findings and limits, study-wide: Patients newly diagnosed and complete responders had comparable baseline diversity. Factors driving the repertoire differences, possibly disease activity or prior therapy, remain undefined. Individuals who commenced nivolumab within less than 1 year of ASCT were excluded.

CDR3 length equals 15 residues. Trimming removed 5 bases at V and 1 base at J, with 11 bases between. CDR1 is SSHAT, CDR2 FNYEAQ, per germline (reference sequence). This TCR came from a human donor with classical Hodgkin lymphoma. The gene calls are TRBV7-7 and TRBJ2-2; possibly TRBD2 for D (6 bases). This specimen was peripheral blood mononuclear cells (PBMCs), taken at baseline. The CDR3 region is CASSPGGLNTGELFF. CDR3 coding DNA: TGTGCCAGCAGCCCTGGGGGGTTGAACACCGGGGAGCTGTTTTTT.